These 5 T cell receptor beta chains were sequenced from one sample in a study of T cell clonotyping in hematopoietic cell transplantation. Time point meaning: recipient sample about 28 days before transplant, after cytoreduction. The assay was immunoSEQ multiplex PCR, and TCRdb's table has in-frame clones only and misses some. The sample consists of nearly 5,500 clones, 80% to 90% of them appearing once. The sequencing here drew on peripheral blood mononuclear cells, taken before stem cell transplant. These receptors came from a man aged 55 to 70 with acute myeloid leukemia. Some clones in this sample may be carry-over from other donors' samples.

V gene TRBV28 combines with J gene TRBJ1-5; D may be TRBD1 (6 bases). The CDR3 extends over 14 amino acids. The germline CDR1 and CDR2 sequences are MDHEN and SYDVKM. V dropped 11 bases and J dropped 6 bases, with 20 bases sitting between them. The CDR3 is CAAIHRASGQPQHF. The CDR3, as DNA: TGTGCCGCGATTCACAGGGCGTCAGGTCAGCCCCAGCATTTT.

In its sample, this clone was seen once. The chain joins TRBV2 to TRBJ2-7; a weak D match, TRBD1 (6 bases). Between the trimmed V and J ends, which lost 6 bases and 0 bases, there was a span of 12 bases. This CDR3 contains 14 residues. Germline V gene sequence: CDR1 SNHLY, CDR2 FYNNEI. The CDR3 loop reads CASRTRDNSYEQYF. Here the CDR3 DNA reads TGTGCCAGCAGGACTCGGGACAACTCCTACGAGCAGTACTTC.

In this sample, this clone turned up a few times. Different DNA sequences within this sample yield the same CDR3. The rearrangement joins TRBV18 to TRBJ2-2; 7 bases line up with TRBD1. The CDR3 consists of 15 residues. Germline V lookup: CDR1 KGHSH, CDR2 LQKENI. V shed 3 bases, J shed 4 bases, and the junction held 5 bases outside the gene matches. CDR3 in amino acids: CASSPRDSPTGELFF. The CDR3 coding sequence is TGTGCCAGCTCACCTCGGGACAGCCCCACCGGGGAGCTGTTTTTT.

V usage is TRBV28 and J usage is TRBJ1-3; a weak D match, TRBD1 (5 bases). With 6 bases removed from V and 0 bases from J, the gap between germline ends came to 12 bases. CDR3 length: 15 amino acids. CDR1 is MDHEN, CDR2 SYDVKM, per germline. CDR3 DNA: TGTGCCAGCAGGACACAGGACTACTCTGGAAACACCATATATTTT. Translation gives CASRTQDYSGNTIYF.

The chain couples TRBV11-2 to TRBJ2-7, with D perhaps given as TRBD1 or TRBD2 (6 bases each). The CDR3 is 17 residues long. Germline V CDR1 and CDR2: SGHAT, FQNNGV. The V gene lost 0 bases and the J gene lost 4 bases, with 19 bases spanning the gap. The CDR3 region has the DNA TGTGCCAGCAGCTTAGATGGGTCGGGGCAGGGGAGGTACGAGCAGTACTTC. This codes for CASSLDGSGQGRYEQYF.